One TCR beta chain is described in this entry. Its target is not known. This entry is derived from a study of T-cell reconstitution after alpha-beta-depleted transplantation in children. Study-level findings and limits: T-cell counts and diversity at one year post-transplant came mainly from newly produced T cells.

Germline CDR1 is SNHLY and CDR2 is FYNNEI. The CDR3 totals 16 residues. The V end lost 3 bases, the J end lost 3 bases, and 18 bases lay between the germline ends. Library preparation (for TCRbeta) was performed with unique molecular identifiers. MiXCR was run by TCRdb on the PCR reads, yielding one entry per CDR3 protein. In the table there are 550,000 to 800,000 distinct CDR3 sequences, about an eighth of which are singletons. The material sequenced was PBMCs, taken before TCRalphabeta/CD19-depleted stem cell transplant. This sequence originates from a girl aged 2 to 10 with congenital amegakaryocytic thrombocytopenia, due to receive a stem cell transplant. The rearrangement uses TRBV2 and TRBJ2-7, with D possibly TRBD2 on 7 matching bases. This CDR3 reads CASSDAGGALNYEQYF. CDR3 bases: TGTGCCAGCAGTGACGCTGGGGGGGCGCTCAACTACGAGCAGTACTTC.